Each of the 11 T cell receptor beta chains below was sequenced from the same sample in a study of control samples from healthy donors and cancer patients (dated by TCRdb to about 2020). The receptor library was made with the immunoSEQ multiplex PCR assay. TCRdb retrieved this table from immuneACCESS and kept in-frame rearrangements only. Not all clones are present; in checked studies, unresolved V genes account for under half, and no reason is known for the remainder. In this sample the table shows 150,000 to 200,000 clones, around 90% of which occur a single time. Approximately 2% of the sample lies in the top ten. Source material: blood. The source of these receptors is a woman aged 35 to 49 in good health.

The chain is built from TRBV27 and TRBJ1-5; no clear D gene. CDR3 size: 15 residues. Germline V gene lookup returns CDR1 MNHEY and CDR2 SMNVEV (reference sequence). V lost 7 bases to trimming and J lost 7 bases, with 20 bases between them. The CDR3 spells CASTPGGGSGQPQHF. The CDR3 coding sequence is TGTGCCAGCACTCCCGGTGGAGGCTCCGGGCAGCCCCAGCATTTT.

This clone was recorded a few times. The chain links TRBV5-6 to TRBJ2-7; TRBD1 matches 8 bases. The V gene's germline CDR1 is SGHDT and CDR2 YYEEEE. V shed 3 bases, J shed 4 bases, and the junction held 6 bases outside the gene matches. The CDR3 totals 14 residues. CDR3 loop: CASSYGTGVYEQYF. CDR3 nucleotide sequence: TGTGCCAGCAGCTACGGGACAGGAGTTTACGAGCAGTACTTC.

The chain links TRBV4-2 to TRBJ1-1; D is uncertain. Looked up from germline, CDR1 is LGHNA and CDR2 is YNFKEQ. The CDR3 runs 13 residues. V was cut by 1 base and J by 4 bases, with 7 bases left in between. The CDR3 DNA sequence: TGTGCCAGCAGCCAAGGACACGGCACTGAAGCTTTCTTT. Translating gives CASSQGHGTEAFF.

The rearrangement links TRBV11-3 to TRBJ2-1; D call uncertain. This CDR3 is 14 amino acids long. The V end was cut by 0 bases, the J end by 5 bases, with 8 bases between. CDR1 SGHNT and CDR2 YENEEA come from the germline V gene. In nucleotides, the CDR3 is TGTGCCAGCAGCTTAGACGGTGCAAACAATGAGCAGTTCTTC. Its protein product is CASSLDGANNEQFF.

The V gene is TRBV7-8, the J gene TRBJ2-3; 11 bases line up with TRBD2. Germline V CDR1 and CDR2: SGHVS, FQNEAQ. There are 17 residues in the CDR3. With V trimmed by 5 bases and J by 4 bases, 11 bases remained unmatched. The CDR3 loop reads CASSPMKTSGVADTQYF. Here the CDR3 DNA reads TGTGCCAGCAGCCCAATGAAGACTAGCGGGGTGGCAGATACGCAGTATTTT.

A word on this clone: The identical CDR3 is also encoded by other nucleotide sequences in the sample. The chain uses TRBV4-1 and TRBJ2-7; 7 nucleotides align to TRBD2. This CDR3 is built from 13 residues. Germline V gene lookup returns CDR1 MGHRA and CDR2 YSYEKL. Unmatched junction bases numbered 0, after V lost 1 base and J lost 3 bases. The CDR3 reads CASSQGGGYEQYF. The CDR3 DNA is TGCGCCAGCAGCCAAGGCGGGGGCTACGAGCAGTACTTC.

The V and J genes are TRBV6-5 and TRBJ1-6, with D perhaps matching TRBD1 (6 bases). Germline assignment: CDR1 MNHEY and CDR2 SVGAGI. The CDR3 totals 15 residues. V dropped 8 bases and J dropped 7 bases, with 18 bases sitting between them. The CDR3 DNA sequence: TGTGCCAGCGGCCGACAGTTTCAGGGGAATTCACCCCTCCACTTT. Its translation: CASGRQFQGNSPLHF.

On this clone: The sample contains more than one DNA sequence encoding this CDR3. J is TRBJ2-1 and V is TRBV3-1 (or the pseudogene TRBV3-2); 15 nucleotides match TRBD2. This CDR3 has 15 residues. Germline CDR1 reads LGHDT; CDR2 reads YNNKEL (reference sequence). V gave up 1 base and J gave up 9 bases; unmatched junction bases: 1. The CDR3 bases are TGTGCCAGCAGCCAAGGGACTAGCGGGGGGGGTGAGCAGTTCTTC. It is translated as CASSQGTSGGGEQFF.

The V and J genes are TRBV11-2 and TRBJ2-7; D may be TRBD1 (5 bases). This CDR3 is built from 14 residues. Trimming removed 1 base from V and 4 bases from J, with 11 bases in between. Germline lookup yields CDR1 SGHAT and CDR2 FQNNGV. CDR3 DNA sequence: TGTGCCAGCAGCTTAGGTGGACAACGATACGAGCAGTACTTC. This gives the protein CASSLGGQRYEQYF.

J is TRBJ2-5 and V is TRBV3-1 (or the pseudogene TRBV3-2), with 8 bases that match TRBD2. The germline gives CDR1 LGHDT, CDR2 YNNKEL (reference sequence). Trimming removed 1 base from V and 4 bases from J; junction bases left unmatched: 8. This CDR3 spans 16 amino acids. CDR3 sequence: CASSQVGGGSPETQYF. CDR3 nucleotides: TGTGCCAGCAGCCAAGTAGGCGGGGGGAGCCCAGAGACCCAGTACTTC.

V usage is TRBV4-1 and J usage is TRBJ2-7, with 7 bases lining up with TRBD1. V shed 2 bases, J shed 1 base, and the junction held 14 bases outside the gene matches. Germline CDR1 reads MGHRA; CDR2 reads YSYEKL. This CDR3 region has 18 residues. DNA for the CDR3: TGCGCCAGCAGCCAAACGATGGCACTGACAGGGTGGTCCTACGAGCAGTACTTC. Its protein product is CASSQTMALTGWSYEQYF.